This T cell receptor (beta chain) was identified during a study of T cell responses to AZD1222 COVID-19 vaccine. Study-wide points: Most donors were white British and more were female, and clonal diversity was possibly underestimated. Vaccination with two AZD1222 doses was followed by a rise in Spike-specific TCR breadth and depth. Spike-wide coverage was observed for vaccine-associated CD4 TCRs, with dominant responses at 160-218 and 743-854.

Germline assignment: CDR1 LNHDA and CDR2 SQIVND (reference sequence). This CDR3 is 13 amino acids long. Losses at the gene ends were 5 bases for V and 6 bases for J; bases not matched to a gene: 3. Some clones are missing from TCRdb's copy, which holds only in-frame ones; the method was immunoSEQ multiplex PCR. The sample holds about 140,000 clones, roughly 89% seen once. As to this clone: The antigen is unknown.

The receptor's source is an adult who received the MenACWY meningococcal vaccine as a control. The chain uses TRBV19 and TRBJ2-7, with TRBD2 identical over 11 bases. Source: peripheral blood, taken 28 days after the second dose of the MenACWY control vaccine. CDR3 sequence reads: CASSFLAGGEQYF. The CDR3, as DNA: TGTGCCAGTAGTTTTCTAGCGGGAGGCGAGCAGTACTTC.